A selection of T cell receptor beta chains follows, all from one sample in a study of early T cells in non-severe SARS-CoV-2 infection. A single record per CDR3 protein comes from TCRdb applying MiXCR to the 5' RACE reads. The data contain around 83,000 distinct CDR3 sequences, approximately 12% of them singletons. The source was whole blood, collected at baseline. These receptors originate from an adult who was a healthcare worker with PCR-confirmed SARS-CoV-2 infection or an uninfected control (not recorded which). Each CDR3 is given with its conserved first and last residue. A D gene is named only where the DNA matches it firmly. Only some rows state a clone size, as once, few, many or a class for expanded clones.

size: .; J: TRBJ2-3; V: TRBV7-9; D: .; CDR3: CASSYPVWGPSEGTDTQYF; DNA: TGTGCCAGCAGCTACCCGGTATGGGGACCCTCCGAGGGCACAGATACGCAGTATTTT
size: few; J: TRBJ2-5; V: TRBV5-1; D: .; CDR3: CASSLGGPRGETQYF; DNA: TGCGCCAGCAGCTTGGGGGGACCCCGGGGAGAGACCCAGTACTTC
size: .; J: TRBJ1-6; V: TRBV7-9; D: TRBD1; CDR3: CASSKTGGNSPLHF; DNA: TGTGCCAGCAGCAAGACAGGGGGAAATTCACCCCTCCACTTT
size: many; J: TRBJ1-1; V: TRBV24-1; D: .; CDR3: CATSGRGGEAFF; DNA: TGTGCCACCAGTGGTCGGGGTGGTGAAGCTTTCTTT
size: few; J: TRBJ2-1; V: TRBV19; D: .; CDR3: CASSSSQNTLYNEQFF; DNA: TGTGCCAGTAGTAGCTCTCAGAACACGCTATACAATGAGCAGTTCTTC
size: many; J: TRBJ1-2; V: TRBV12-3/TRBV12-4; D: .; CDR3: CASSGNHYGYTF; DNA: TGTGCCAGCAGTGGGAATCACTATGGCTACACCTTC
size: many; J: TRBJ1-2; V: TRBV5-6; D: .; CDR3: CASSQPGSDYGYTF; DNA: TGTGCCAGCAGCCAACCGGGTTCTGACTATGGCTACACCTTC
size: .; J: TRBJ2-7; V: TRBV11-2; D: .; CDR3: CASSLATLTSSYEQYF; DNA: TGTGCCAGCAGCTTAGCGACACTTACTTCCTCCTACGAGCAGTACTTC
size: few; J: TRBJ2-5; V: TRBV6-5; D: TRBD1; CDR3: CASSYSGTAEYF; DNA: TGTGCCAGCAGTTACTCGGGGACAGCAGAGTACTTC
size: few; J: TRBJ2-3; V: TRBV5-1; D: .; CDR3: CASSLGDVTDTQYF; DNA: TGCGCCAGCAGCTTGGGGGACGTCACAGATACGCAGTATTTT
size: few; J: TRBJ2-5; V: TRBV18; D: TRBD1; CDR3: CASSSATGGVETQYF; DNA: TGTGCCAGCTCCTCCGCGACAGGGGGCGTAGAGACCCAGTACTTC
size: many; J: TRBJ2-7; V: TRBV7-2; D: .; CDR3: CASTRTGGDFYEQYF; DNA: TGTGCCAGCACCAGAACAGGGGGGGATTTCTACGAGCAGTACTTC
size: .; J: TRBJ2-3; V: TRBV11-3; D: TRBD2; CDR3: CASSSRLAGISTDTQYF; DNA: TGTGCCAGCAGCTCCCGACTAGCGGGGATTAGCACAGATACGCAGTATTTT
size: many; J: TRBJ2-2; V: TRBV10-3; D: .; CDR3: CAISGSAGMNTGELFF; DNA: TGTGCCATCAGTGGATCGGCGGGGATGAACACCGGGGAGCTGTTTTTT
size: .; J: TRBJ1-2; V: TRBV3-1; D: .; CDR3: CASSQVVRGGGYTF; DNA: TGTGCCAGCAGCCAAGTAGTTCGGGGAGGAGGCTACACCTTC
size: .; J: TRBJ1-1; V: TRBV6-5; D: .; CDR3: CASSSQGDTEAFF; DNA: TGTGCCAGCAGTTCACAGGGAGACACTGAAGCTTTCTTT
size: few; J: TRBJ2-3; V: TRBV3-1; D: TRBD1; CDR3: CASSQTGTATDTQYF; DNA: TGTGCCAGCAGCCAGACCGGGACAGCTACAGATACGCAGTATTTT
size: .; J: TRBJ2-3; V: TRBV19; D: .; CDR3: CASSISDSGHTQYF; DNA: TGTGCCAGTAGTATATCGGACAGTGGGCATACGCAGTATTTT
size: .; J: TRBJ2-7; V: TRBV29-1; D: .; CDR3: CSVEGGTVRTGEQYF; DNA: TGCAGCGTTGAAGGCGGGACGGTGAGGACTGGGGAGCAGTACTTC
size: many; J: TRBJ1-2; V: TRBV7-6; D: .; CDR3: CASSSRRGTDYGYTF; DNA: TGTGCCAGCAGCTCCCGGCGGGGAACAGACTATGGCTACACCTTC
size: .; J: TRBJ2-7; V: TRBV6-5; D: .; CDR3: CASSSEGIAGYEQYF; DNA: TGTGCCAGCAGCTCAGAAGGGATTGCTGGGTACGAGCAGTACTTC
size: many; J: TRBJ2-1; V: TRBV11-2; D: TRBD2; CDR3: CASSWTSGGHNEQFF; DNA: TGTGCCAGCAGCTGGACGAGCGGGGGCCACAATGAGCAGTTCTTC
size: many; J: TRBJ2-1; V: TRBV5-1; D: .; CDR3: CASSLEAGAYNEQFF; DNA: TGCGCCAGCAGCTTGGAGGCAGGGGCCTACAATGAGCAGTTCTTC
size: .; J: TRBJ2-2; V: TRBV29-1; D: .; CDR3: CSVAIGGTGELFF; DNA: TGCAGCGTTGCTATCGGTGGGACCGGGGAGCTGTTTTTT
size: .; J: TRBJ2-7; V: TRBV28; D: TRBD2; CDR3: CASTSGIPYEQYF; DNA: TGTGCCAGCACTAGCGGGATCCCCTACGAGCAGTACTTC
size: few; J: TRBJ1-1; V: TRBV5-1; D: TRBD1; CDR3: CASSLEGTGGTEAFF; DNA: TGCGCCAGCAGCTTGGAGGGGACAGGGGGCACTGAAGCTTTCTTT
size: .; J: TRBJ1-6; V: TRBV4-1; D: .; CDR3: CASSQAGEDNSPLHF; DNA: TGCGCCAGCAGCCAAGCGGGGGAGGATAATTCACCCCTCCACTTT
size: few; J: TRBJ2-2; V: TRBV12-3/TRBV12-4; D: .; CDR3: CASSFGVATGELFF; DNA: TGTGCCAGCAGTTTCGGGGTCGCCACCGGGGAGCTGTTTTTT
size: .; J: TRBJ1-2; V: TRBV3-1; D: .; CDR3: CASSPGSGDYGYTF; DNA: TGTGCCAGCAGCCCCGGATCAGGGGATTATGGCTACACCTTC
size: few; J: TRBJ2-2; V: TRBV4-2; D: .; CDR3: CASSQGGGGGLFF; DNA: TGTGCCAGCAGCCAAGGAGGGGGAGGTGGGCTGTTTTTT
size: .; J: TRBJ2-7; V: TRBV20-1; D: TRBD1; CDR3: CSANTRLQGAGEQYF; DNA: TGCAGTGCCAACACACGATTACAGGGGGCTGGCGAGCAGTACTTC
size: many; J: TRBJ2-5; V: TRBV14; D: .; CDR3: CASSQVGSFQETQYF; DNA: TGTGCCAGCAGCCAAGTTGGGTCGTTCCAAGAGACCCAGTACTTC
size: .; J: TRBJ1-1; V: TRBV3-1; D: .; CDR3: CASSQRRGMNTEAFF; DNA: TGTGCCAGCAGCCAAAGGCGGGGTATGAACACTGAAGCTTTCTTT
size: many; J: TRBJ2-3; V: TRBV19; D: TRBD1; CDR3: CASTLQGAPTDTQYF; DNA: TGTGCCAGTACTCTACAGGGGGCCCCCACAGATACGCAGTATTTT
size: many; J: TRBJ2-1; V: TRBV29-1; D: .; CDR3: CSVVSSLSYNEQFF; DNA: TGCAGCGTTGTATCCAGTCTATCCTACAATGAGCAGTTCTTC
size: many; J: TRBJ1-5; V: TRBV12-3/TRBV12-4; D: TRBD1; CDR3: CASSLRGTGMSNQPQHF; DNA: TGTGCCAGCAGTTTAAGGGGGACAGGGATGAGCAATCAGCCCCAGCATTTT
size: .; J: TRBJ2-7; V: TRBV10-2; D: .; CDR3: CASGLTPREQYF; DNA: TGCGCCAGCGGACTCACTCCCCGCGAGCAGTACTTC
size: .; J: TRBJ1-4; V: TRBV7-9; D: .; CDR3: CASRGQVNEKLFF; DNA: TGTGCCAGCAGGGGGCAGGTCAATGAAAAACTGTTTTTT
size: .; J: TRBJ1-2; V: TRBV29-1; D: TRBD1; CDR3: CSVKPGGRGNGYTF; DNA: TGCAGCGTCAAGCCAGGGGGCAGGGGGAATGGCTACACCTTC
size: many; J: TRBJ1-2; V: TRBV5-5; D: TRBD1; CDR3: CASSPRQGYGYTF; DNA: TGTGCCAGCAGCCCTAGACAGGGGTATGGCTACACCTTC
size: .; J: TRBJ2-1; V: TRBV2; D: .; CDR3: CAVPGGTSYNEQFF; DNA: TGTGCCGTCCCCGGAGGGACATCCTACAATGAGCAGTTCTTC
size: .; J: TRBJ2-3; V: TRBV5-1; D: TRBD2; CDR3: CASSFYPGLEADTQYF; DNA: TGCGCCAGCAGCTTTTACCCGGGACTAGAGGCAGATACGCAGTATTTT
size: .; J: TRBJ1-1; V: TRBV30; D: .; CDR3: CALDDQGRGTEAFF; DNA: TGTGCCCTGGATGACCAGGGCAGGGGAACTGAAGCTTTCTTT
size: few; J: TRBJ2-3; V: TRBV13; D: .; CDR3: CASSFSGQSDYTQYF; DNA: TGTGCCAGCAGCTTTTCCGGACAGAGCGATTATACGCAGTATTTT
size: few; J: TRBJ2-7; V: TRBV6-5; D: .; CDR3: CASSYSQGWGYEQYF; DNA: TGTGCCAGCAGTTACTCCCAGGGTTGGGGGTACGAGCAGTACTTC